This TCR beta chain was found in a study of molecular identifiers for immune sequencing clone quantification. Overall study results and limits: Even with 990,000 or so naive cells present, spiked Jurkat TCR RNA from one cell was reportedly detectable.

Between about 19,000 and 1,100,000 sorted cells, with 10%, 30% or 50% RNA, yielded naive CD8 libraries. Previously described methods and listed TCR primers produced bulk TCR libraries. TCRdb re-called the PCR reads with MiXCR, one entry per CDR3 protein. Of about 54,000 distinct CDR3 sequences in the sample, approximately 25% were seen once. This clonotype was counted at least ten times. Its specificity is unknown. Germline V gene lookup returns CDR1 MNHEY and CDR2 SVGEGT. V lost 4 bases, J lost 7 bases, and 3 bases stayed unmatched. The CDR3 length is 13 residues. The chain has TRBV6-2 or TRBV6-3 and TRBJ1-5; 8 bases agree with TRBD1. Sequencing was carried out using naive CD8+ T cells from blood, with Jurkat cell RNA spiked in. Subset reported: FACS-sorted CD8+CD4-CCR7+CD45RA+ naive T cells. The TCR comes from a human donor in good health. Some libraries in this study had Jurkat cell RNA spiked in. The CDR3 DNA reads TGTGCCAGCAGTTGGACAGGGTGGCAGCCCCAGCATTTT. Its protein is CASSWTGWQPQHF.